A selection of T cell receptor beta chains follows, all from one sample in a study of T cell repertoires in cytomegalovirus infection. From the reads, TCRdb called clonotypes with MiXCR, one entry per CDR3 protein. The sample lists 25,000 to 35,000 distinct CDR3 sequences, over 15% occurring once. These receptors' targets are unknown. Here the sequenced sample was CD8+ T cells from cultured PBMCs, taken from culture after CMV antigen stimulation. The receptors were sampled from a human donor in good health (CMV status not recorded). Some clones in this sample may be carry-over from other donors' samples. CDR3s include the opening cysteine and the closing phenylalanine or tryptophan. The D gene is left open where the match is weak. Not every row has a clone size; where given, it reads once, few, many or a size class.

V gene	J gene	clone size	D gene	CDR3 protein	CDR3 DNA
TRBV7-9	TRBJ1-4	few	-	CASSSPSVNEKLFF	TGTGCCAGCAGCTCCCCGAGCGTCAATGAAAAACTGTTTTTT
TRBV7-2	TRBJ2-3	-	-	CASSLASSTDTQYF	TGTGCCAGCAGCTTGGCCTCTAGCACAGATACGCAGTATTTT
TRBV29-1	TRBJ1-2	many	-	CSVPGTEYAYGYTF	TGCAGCGTCCCCGGGACGGAGTACGCCTATGGCTACACCTTC
TRBV6-6	TRBJ1-1	-	-	CASRSGEGPEAFF	TGTGCCAGCAGGAGTGGCGAGGGGCCTGAAGCTTTCTTT
TRBV7-8	TRBJ2-7	-	TRBD2	CASSLEPSGSYEQYF	TGTGCCAGCAGCCTCGAACCGAGCGGGAGTTACGAGCAGTACTTC
TRBV7-2	TRBJ2-7	-	-	CASSLGVGGTYEQYF	TGTGCCAGCAGCTTAGGAGTGGGGGGTACCTACGAGCAGTACTTC
TRBV28	TRBJ2-3	-	-	CASRDSSTDTQYF	TGTGCCAGCAGGGACAGTAGCACAGATACGCAGTATTTT
TRBV5-1	TRBJ1-1	-	-	CASSLGPKNTEAFF	TGCGCCAGCAGCTTGGGGCCGAAGAACACTGAAGCTTTCTTT
TRBV7-2	TRBJ2-1	many	TRBD2	CASSTTMGLANEQFF	TGTGCCAGCAGCACAACGATGGGACTAGCGAATGAGCAGTTCTTC
TRBV6-1	TRBJ1-4	-	TRBD1	CASSGQGSYLEKLFF	TGTGCCAGCAGTGGACAGGGGTCCTATCTTGAAAAACTGTTTTTT
TRBV4-2	TRBJ2-7	-	TRBD2	CASSLNGGSSYEQYF	TGTGCCAGCAGCCTTAACGGGGGGAGCTCCTACGAGCAGTACTTC
TRBV6-2/TRBV6-3	TRBJ2-3	-	-	CASSYEREGDTQYF	TGTGCCAGCAGTTACGAGAGGGAAGGAGATACGCAGTATTTT
TRBV27	TRBJ1-1	-	TRBD1	CASSVYTGDEAFF	TGTGCCAGCAGTGTTTACACAGGGGACGAAGCTTTCTTT
TRBV7-2	TRBJ2-1	few	-	CASSLDPGLGDEQFF	TGTGCCAGCAGCTTAGACCCGGGGTTGGGCGATGAGCAGTTCTTC
TRBV7-3	TRBJ2-1	few	TRBD2	CASSTSGGGNNEQFF	TGTGCCAGCAGCACCTCTGGGGGGGGGAACAATGAGCAGTTCTTC
TRBV12-3/TRBV12-4	TRBJ1-3	few	-	CASSLLGPGNTIYF	TGTGCCAGCAGTTTGTTGGGACCTGGAAACACCATATATTTT
TRBV6-1	TRBJ2-5	many	TRBD1	CASRPTGGQETQYF	TGTGCCAGCAGACCTACAGGGGGCCAAGAGACCCAGTACTTC
TRBV7-8	TRBJ2-3	few	-	CASSLVHPRSTDTQYF	TGTGCCAGCAGCTTAGTCCACCCCCGTAGCACAGATACGCAGTATTTT
TRBV7-6	TRBJ1-2	-	-	CASSLVQRPGHYGYTF	TGTGCCAGCAGCTTAGTACAGCGGCCGGGCCACTATGGCTACACCTTC
TRBV28	TRBJ1-4	-	-	CASSFYREEKLFF	TGTGCCAGCAGTTTCTACAGGGAGGAAAAACTGTTTTTT
TRBV7-9	TRBJ1-1	many	-	CASSLALSGDPNTEAFF	TGTGCCAGCAGCTTAGCGCTTTCGGGGGACCCGAACACTGAAGCTTTCTTT
TRBV11-2	TRBJ2-1	-	-	CASSTPVGYNEQFF	TGTGCCAGCAGCACCCCCGTTGGGTACAATGAGCAGTTCTTC
TRBV27	TRBJ2-1	-	-	CASSLLGNEQFF	TGTGCCAGCAGTTTATTAGGCAATGAGCAGTTCTTC
TRBV9	TRBJ2-1	many	-	CASSVARGWDEQFF	TGTGCCAGCAGCGTAGCGAGGGGTTGGGATGAGCAGTTCTTC
TRBV2	TRBJ1-4	-	-	CASSRTGPATNEKLFF	TGTGCCAGCAGTCGTACAGGGCCAGCAACTAATGAAAAACTGTTTTTT
TRBV7-9	TRBJ2-1	-	-	CASSLGAENEQFF	TGTGCCAGCAGCTTAGGAGCGGAGAATGAGCAGTTCTTC